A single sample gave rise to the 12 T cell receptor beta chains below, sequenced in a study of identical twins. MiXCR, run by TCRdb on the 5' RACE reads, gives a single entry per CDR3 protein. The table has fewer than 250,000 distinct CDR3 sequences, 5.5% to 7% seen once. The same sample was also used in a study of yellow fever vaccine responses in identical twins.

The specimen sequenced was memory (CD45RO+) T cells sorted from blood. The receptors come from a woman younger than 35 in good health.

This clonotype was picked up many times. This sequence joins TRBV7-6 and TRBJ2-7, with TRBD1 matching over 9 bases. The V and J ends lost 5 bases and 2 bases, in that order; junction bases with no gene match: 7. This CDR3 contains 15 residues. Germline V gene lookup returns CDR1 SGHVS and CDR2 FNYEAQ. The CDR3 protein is CASSPHGTGPYEQYF. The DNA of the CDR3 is TGTGCCAGCAGCCCGCACGGGACAGGGCCCTACGAGCAGTACTTC.

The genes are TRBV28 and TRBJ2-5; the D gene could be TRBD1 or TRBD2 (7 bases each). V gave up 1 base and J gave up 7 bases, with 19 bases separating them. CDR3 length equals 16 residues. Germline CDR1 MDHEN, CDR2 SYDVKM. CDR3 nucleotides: TGTGCCAGCAGTTTATCTTCCGTCCCAGGGGGGGGGACCCAGTACTTC. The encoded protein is CASSLSSVPGGGTQYF.

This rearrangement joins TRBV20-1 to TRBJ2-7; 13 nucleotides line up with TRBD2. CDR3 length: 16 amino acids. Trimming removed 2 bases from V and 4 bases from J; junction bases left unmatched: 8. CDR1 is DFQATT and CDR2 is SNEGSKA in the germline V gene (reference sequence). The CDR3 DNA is TGCAGTGCTAGACCCCCCACTAGCGGGGGGGCTTACGAGCAGTACGTC. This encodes CSARPPTSGGAYEQYV.

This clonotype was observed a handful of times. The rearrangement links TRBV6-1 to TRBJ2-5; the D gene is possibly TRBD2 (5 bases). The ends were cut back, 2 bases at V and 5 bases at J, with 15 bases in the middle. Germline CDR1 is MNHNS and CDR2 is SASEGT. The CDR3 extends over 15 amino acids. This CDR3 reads CASSEIGGGGETQYF. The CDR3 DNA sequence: TGTGCCAGCAGTGAAATTGGCGGAGGTGGGGAGACCCAGTACTTC.

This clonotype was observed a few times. The DNA of the CDR3 is TGTGCCAGCAGCTTAATCGATTTTTATGGCTACACCTTC. Its protein product is CASSLIDFYGYTF. This rearrangement joins TRBV7-9 to TRBJ1-2, with D hard to call. Trimming removed 2 bases at V and 5 bases at J, with 9 bases between. The CDR3 runs to 13 residues. The germline V gene has CDR1 SEHNR and CDR2 FQNEAQ (reference sequence).

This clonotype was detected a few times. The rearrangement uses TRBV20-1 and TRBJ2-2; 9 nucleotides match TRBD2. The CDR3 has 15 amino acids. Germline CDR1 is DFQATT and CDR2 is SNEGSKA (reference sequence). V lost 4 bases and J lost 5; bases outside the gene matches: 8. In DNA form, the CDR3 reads TGCAGTGCTAAAAGCGGGGGGCCAAGAACCGGGGAGCTGTTTTTT. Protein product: CSAKSGGPRTGELFF.

CDR3: CASSPGPGRNEQFF. The CDR3 DNA reads TGTGCCAGCAGCCCGGGACCAGGCCGAAATGAGCAGTTCTTC. The V and J genes are TRBV7-3 and TRBJ2-1; D may correspond to TRBD1 or TRBD2 (5 bases each). Germline loops: CDR1 SGHTA, CDR2 FQGTGA. With 5 bases removed from V and 7 bases from J, the gap between germline ends came to 15 bases. The CDR3 length is 14 residues.

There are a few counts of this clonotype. The CDR3 region is CASSFGGEGTKNIQYF. The CDR3, as DNA: TGTGCCAGCAGCTTCGGCGGGGAGGGAACCAAAAACATTCAGTACTTC. The rearrangement links TRBV7-9 to TRBJ2-4, with TRBD2 matching 7 bases. The length of the CDR3 is 16 residues. The V segment lost 3 bases and the J segment 2 bases; nucleotides outside the gene matches: 7. The germline V gene encodes CDR1 SEHNR and CDR2 FQNEAQ (reference sequence).

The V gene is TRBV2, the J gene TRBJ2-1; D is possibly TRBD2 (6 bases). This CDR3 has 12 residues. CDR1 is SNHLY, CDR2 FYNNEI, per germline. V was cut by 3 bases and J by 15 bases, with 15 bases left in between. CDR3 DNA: TGTGCCAGCAGTGATACGGGGGTAGTGGCGTTCTTC. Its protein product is CASSDTGVVAFF.

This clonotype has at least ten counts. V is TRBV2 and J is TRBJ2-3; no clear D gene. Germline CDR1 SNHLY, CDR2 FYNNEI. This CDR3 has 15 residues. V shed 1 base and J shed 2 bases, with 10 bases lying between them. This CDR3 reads CASSEERGYTDTQYF. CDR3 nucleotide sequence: TGTGCCAGCAGTGAAGAGCGTGGATACACAGATACGCAGTATTTT. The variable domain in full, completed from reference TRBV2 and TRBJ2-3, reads EPEVTQTPSHQVTQMGQEVILRCVPISNHLYFYWYRQILGQKVEFLVSFYNNEISEKSEIFDDQFSVERPDGSNFTLKIRSTKLEDSAMYFCASSEERGYTDTQYFGPGTRLTVL.

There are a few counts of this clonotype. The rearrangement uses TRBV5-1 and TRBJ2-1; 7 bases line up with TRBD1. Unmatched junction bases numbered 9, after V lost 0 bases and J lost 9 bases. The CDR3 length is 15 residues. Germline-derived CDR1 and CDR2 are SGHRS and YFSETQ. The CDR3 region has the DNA TGCGCCAGCAGCTTGGAGCAGGGGGTGGGTGGTGAGCAGTTCTTC. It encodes CASSLEQGVGGEQFF.

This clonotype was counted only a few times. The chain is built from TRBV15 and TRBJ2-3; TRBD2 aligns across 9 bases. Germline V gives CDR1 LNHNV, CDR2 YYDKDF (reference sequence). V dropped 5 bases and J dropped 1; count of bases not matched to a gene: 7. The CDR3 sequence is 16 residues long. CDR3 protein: CATSSGGGAGTDTQYF. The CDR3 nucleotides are TGTGCCACCAGCTCCGGCGGGGGGGCGGGCACAGATACGCAGTATTTT.